The rows below give T cell receptor beta chains drawn from one sample of a study of blood T cell repertoires in COVID-19. Profiling relied on immunoSEQ multiplex PCR, and the TCRdb table lists in-frame clones only, not all of them. The table includes 120,000 or so clones, 86% detected once. The sample was peripheral blood. These receptors all come from a man between 65 and 85 years old who had recovered from COVID-19. CDR3s include the opening cysteine and the closing phenylalanine or tryptophan. A D gene is named only where the DNA matches it firmly. Part of the rows lack a size; the others show once, few, many or a class for expanded clones.

v_call	clone_size	d_call	j_call	cdr3_nt	cdr3_aa
TRBV6-2/TRBV6-3	-	-	TRBJ2-7	TGTGCCAGCAGTCGGCCATCTCCGGGGGACCAAAGTACCGAGCAGTACTTC	CASSRPSPGDQSTEQYF
TRBV9	-	-	TRBJ2-5	TGTGCCAGCAGCGTCAGGGTGGGGGAGACCCAGTACTTC	CASSVRVGETQYF
TRBV5-4	-	-	TRBJ2-5	TGTGCCAGCAGTCCATACCTTACAGGAAAAGAGACCCAGTACTTC	CASSPYLTGKETQYF
TRBV6-5	-	TRBD1	TRBJ2-7	TGTGCCAGCAGAGGGGACAGTATGACCTACGAGCAGTACTTC	CASRGDSMTYEQYF
TRBV5-1	-	-	TRBJ2-7	TGCGCCAGCAGCTTTATTCCCTCGGACGAGCAGTACTTC	CASSFIPSDEQYF
TRBV9	-	-	TRBJ1-4	TGTGCCAGCAGCGTAGGGCAGGGTGCTGATCTAAAACTGTTTTTT	CASSVGQGADLKLFF
TRBV4-2	-	TRBD2	TRBJ2-7	TGTGCCAGCAGCCGGGCGGGAGTGAAGGACGAGCAGTACTTC	CASSRAGVKDEQYF
TRBV27	-	-	TRBJ1-1	TGTGCCAGCAGTCCCAGACCAGGAAGTTATATGAACACTGAAGCTTTCTTT	CASSPRPGSYMNTEAFF
TRBV6-6	-	-	TRBJ2-1	TGTGCCAGCAGTTATTATCAGGACTACACCTACAATGAGCAGTTCTTC	CASSYYQDYTYNEQFF
TRBV9	-	-	TRBJ2-7	TGTGCCAGCAGCGTAGGCCCAGCGGCGACCTACGAGCAGTACTTC	CASSVGPAATYEQYF
TRBV11-2	-	-	TRBJ2-3	TGTGCCAGCAGCTTAAGAACGGGCACAGATACGCAGTATTTT	CASSLRTGTDTQYF
TRBV19	-	TRBD2	TRBJ2-7	TGTGCCAGTAGTCTTCTATCGGGACTAGCAGTCTCCGAGCAGTACTTC	CASSLLSGLAVSEQYF
TRBV4-1	-	TRBD1	TRBJ1-2	TGCGCCAGCAGCCAGGAGGGGGACAGTTTCTATGGCTACACCTTC	CASSQEGDSFYGYTF
TRBV5-1	-	TRBD1	TRBJ1-2	TGCGCCAGCAGAACGGGGGTGCGGGACAGGGAAGGCTACACCTTC	CASRTGVRDREGYTF
TRBV2	once	-	TRBJ1-6	TGTGCCAGCAGGTTACAGGGACCCAATTCACCCCTCCACTTT	CASRLQGPNSPLHF
TRBV6-5	-	TRBD1	TRBJ1-4	TGTGCCAGCAAGACGACAGGGGTTTCTAATGAAAAACTGTTTTTT	CASKTTGVSNEKLFF
TRBV5-6	-	TRBD1	TRBJ2-2	TGTGCCAGCAGCTTGGACAGGGGGCGGGCCGGGGAGCTGTTTTTT	CASSLDRGRAGELFF
TRBV3-1/TRBV3-2	-	TRBD2	TRBJ2-2	TGTGCCAGCAGCCAAGTGACTAGCGGCCCGAACACCGGGGAGCTGTTTTTT	CASSQVTSGPNTGELFF
TRBV10-2	-	-	TRBJ2-3	TGCGCCAGCCAAGCGGCCCGATTCACAGATACGCAGTATTTT	CASQAARFTDTQYF
TRBV11-2	-	TRBD1	TRBJ2-6	TGTGCCAGCAGCTCCCTCCTGGACAGGGTTGTCTCTGGGGCCAACGTCCTGACTTTC	CASSSLLDRVVSGANVLTF
TRBV2	-	-	TRBJ2-1	TGTGCCAGCAGTGACCCAGCCGGGACTCCATACAATGAGCAGTTCTTC	CASSDPAGTPYNEQFF
TRBV11-3	once	TRBD1	TRBJ1-3	TGTGCCAGCAGCCGGGACAGTAACTCTGGAAACACCATATATTTT	CASSRDSNSGNTIYF
TRBV6-1	-	TRBD1	TRBJ1-6	TGTGCCAGCAGTGAATTACAGGGGGATCAGTCACCCCTCCACTTT	CASSELQGDQSPLHF
TRBV30	-	-	TRBJ1-1	TGTGCCTGGAGTGTACTTTGGACTGAAGCTTTCTTT	CAWSVLWTEAFF
TRBV5-8	-	-	TRBJ2-7	TGTGCCAGCAGCTTGATAGGCTGGGGAGACTACGAGCAGTACTTC	CASSLIGWGDYEQYF
TRBV5-1	-	-	TRBJ2-3	TGCGCCAGCAGCTCAAGACTTAGTTCAGATACGCAGTATTTT	CASSSRLSSDTQYF
TRBV11-2	-	TRBD1	TRBJ2-1	TGTGCCAGCAGCGTACAGGGGGCGGACTACAATGAGCAGTTCTTC	CASSVQGADYNEQFF
TRBV7-6	-	TRBD2	TRBJ2-5	TGTGCCAGCAGCCCCCAGACTAGCGGGGCGGGGACCCAGTACTTC	CASSPQTSGAGTQYF
TRBV9	-	TRBD2	TRBJ2-5	TGTGCCAGCAGCACAGGGACTAGCGGAGGGGAGACCCAGTACTTC	CASSTGTSGGETQYF
TRBV2	-	TRBD1	TRBJ2-3	TGTGCCAGCAGTGAGGGACAGGGGCCGCCTGCGGATACGCAGTATTTT	CASSEGQGPPADTQYF
TRBV20-1	once	-	TRBJ2-1	TGCAGTGCTAGTCAGCGCTACAATGAGCAGTTCTTC	CSASQRYNEQFF
TRBV5-5	-	-	TRBJ1-2	TGTGCCAGCAGCTTGTCGGCCGGAGGTAGTTATGGCTACACCTTC	CASSLSAGGSYGYTF
TRBV27	-	-	TRBJ2-7	TGTGCCAGCAGTTTATTCAACTCCTACGAGCAGTACTTC	CASSLFNSYEQYF
TRBV5-1	-	-	TRBJ2-7	TGCGCCAGCAGCTTGGGTGGGAGCATTTCCTACGAGCAGTACTTC	CASSLGGSISYEQYF
TRBV5-1	-	-	TRBJ2-7	TGCGCCAGCAGAGTCCGTCCCCTCCAGGGGGGCGAGCAGTACTTC	CASRVRPLQGGEQYF
TRBV28	-	-	TRBJ1-1	TGTGCCAGCAGTTTAAAGGCGGCCGGGGGTACTGAAGCTTTCTTT	CASSLKAAGGTEAFF
TRBV2	-	-	TRBJ1-3	TGTGCCAGCAGTGCCCCGACACAGGGAAACACCATATATTTT	CASSAPTQGNTIYF
TRBV3-1/TRBV3-2	-	-	TRBJ2-1	TGTGCCAGCAGCCTCTGGGGGGTTGGTGAGCAGTTCTTC	CASSLWGVGEQFF
TRBV5-6	-	-	TRBJ2-1	TGTGCCGGAGGCAGGACGAGTCTCGATGAGCAGTTCTTC	CAGGRTSLDEQFF
TRBV11-3	once	-	TRBJ2-3	TGTGCCAGCAGCTTCGGACACACAGATACGCAGTATTTT	CASSFGHTDTQYF
TRBV11-3	-	TRBD1	TRBJ2-1	TGTGCCAGCAGCAGACAGGGGGTTTACAATGAGCAGTTCTTC	CASSRQGVYNEQFF
TRBV6-6	few	-	TRBJ2-2	TGTGCCAGCGGCAGGGACACCGGGGAGCTGTTTTTT	CASGRDTGELFF
TRBV28	-	TRBD2	TRBJ2-3	TGTGCCAGCAGCGTAACTAGCGCCAACACAGATACGCAGTATTTT	CASSVTSANTDTQYF
TRBV5-1	-	-	TRBJ2-5	TGCGCCAGCAGCGAGCAGCGGAGTGGAGAGACCCAGTACTTC	CASSEQRSGETQYF
TRBV18	-	-	TRBJ1-2	TGTGCCAGCTCACCGACCGGGGGGGGAATCTATGGCTACACCTTC	CASSPTGGGIYGYTF